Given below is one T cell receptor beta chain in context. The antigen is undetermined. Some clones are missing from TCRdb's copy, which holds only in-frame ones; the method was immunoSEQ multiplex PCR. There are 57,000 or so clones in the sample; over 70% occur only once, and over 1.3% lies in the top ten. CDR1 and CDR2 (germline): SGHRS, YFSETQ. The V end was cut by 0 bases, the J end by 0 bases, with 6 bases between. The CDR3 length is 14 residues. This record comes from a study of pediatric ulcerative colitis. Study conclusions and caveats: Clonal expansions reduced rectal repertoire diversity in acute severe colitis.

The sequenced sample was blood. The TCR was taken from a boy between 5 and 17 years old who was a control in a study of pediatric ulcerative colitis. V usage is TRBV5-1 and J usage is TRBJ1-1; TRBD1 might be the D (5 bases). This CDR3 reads CASSLVGVNTEAFF. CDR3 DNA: TGCGCCAGCAGCTTGGTGGGGGTGAACACTGAAGCTTTCTTT.